These T cell receptor beta chains were read from a single sample in a study of blood T cell repertoires in COVID-19. This table comes from immunoSEQ multiplex PCR, and its TCRdb copy is limited to in-frame clones, with some not included. The sample records 55,000 to 75,000 clones, approximately 80% being singletons. Sequenced: peripheral blood. These receptor sequences come from a man between 65 and 80 years old who had recovered from COVID-19. Both conserved end residues are part of each CDR3. The D gene is left open where the match is weak. The size field is filled for only some rows; it gives once, few, many or a size class.

.	TRBV7-8	.	15	TRBJ1-4	CASSLVGWENEKLFF	TGTGCCAGCAGCTTAGTCGGGTGGGAGAATGAAAAACTGTTTTTT
TRBD1	TRBV12-3/TRBV12-4	.	13	TRBJ2-1	CASSMTGGGEQFF	TGTGCCAGCAGTATGACAGGGGGAGGAGAGCAGTTCTTC
.	TRBV29-1	.	12	TRBJ1-4	CSTPRIYEKLFF	TGCAGCACACCAAGAATATATGAAAAACTGTTTTTT
.	TRBV28	.	17	TRBJ1-4	CASSSSSAGSYGEKLFF	.
.	TRBV6-6	.	15	TRBJ1-5	CASTQGSPTNQPQHF	TGTGCCAGCACCCAAGGGAGTCCGACGAATCAGCCCCAGCATTTT
.	TRBV28	once	18	TRBJ2-1	CASSLITYRAHAYNEQFF	TGTGCCAGCAGTCTTATAACCTACAGGGCCCACGCTTACAATGAGCAGTTCTTC
.	TRBV15	once	16	TRBJ2-3	CATSRDKGLGTDTQYF	TGTGCCACCAGCAGAGACAAGGGGCTTGGGACAGATACGCAGTATTTT
TRBD1	TRBV19	.	14	TRBJ1-1	CASTSNRGNTEAFF	TGTGCCAGTACCTCTAACAGGGGAAATACTGAAGCTTTCTTT
TRBD2	TRBV4-2	once	17	TRBJ2-5	CASSQELELAGAFTQYF	TGTGCCAGCAGCCAAGAGTTGGAACTAGCGGGGGCCTTCACCCAGTACTTC
.	TRBV27	.	15	TRBJ2-2	CASSLLPGRIGELFF	TGTGCCAGCAGTTTATTGCCAGGGAGGATCGGGGAGCTGTTTTTT
.	TRBV24-1	.	15	TRBJ1-2	CATSDFPRGSYGYTF	TGTGCCACCAGTGATTTCCCCAGGGGAAGCTATGGCTACACCTTC
.	TRBV18	.	14	TRBJ2-1	CASSLSLGDNEQFF	TGTGCCAGCTCACTGTCATTAGGGGACAATGAGCAGTTCTTC
.	TRBV2	.	16	TRBJ2-6	CASRRNSGSGANVLTF	TGTGCCAGCAGGCGGAATTCGGGTTCCGGGGCCAACGTCCTGACTTTC
TRBD2	TRBV7-2	once	16	TRBJ2-3	CASSSRLAGGTDTQYF	TGTGCCAGCAGCAGCAGACTAGCGGGGGGCACAGATACGCAGTATTTT
TRBD2	TRBV5-1	once	16	TRBJ2-1	CASSPGGSGRAEEQFF	TGCGCCAGCAGCCCGGGAGGGAGCGGGAGGGCCGAGGAGCAGTTCTTC
TRBD1	TRBV7-9	few	16	TRBJ1-2	CASSSRRQGDRDGYTF	TGTGCCAGCAGCTCACGAAGACAGGGGGACCGCGATGGCTACACCTTC
.	TRBV20-1	few	12	TRBJ2-7	CSASKGGGEQYF	TGCAGTGCTAGTAAAGGGGGAGGGGAGCAGTACTTC
TRBD2	TRBV4-3	.	15	TRBJ2-7	CASSQGLAIPRLQYF	TGCGCCAGCAGCCAGGGACTAGCGATTCCCCGTTTGCAGTACTTC
TRBD1	TRBV28	.	15	TRBJ1-6	CASSLGTGFNSPLHF	TGTGCCAGCAGTTTAGGGACAGGGTTTAATTCACCCCTCCACTTT
TRBD1	TRBV4-3	.	15	TRBJ2-7	CASSRGSDRGYEQYF	TGCGCCAGCAGCAGAGGGTCGGACAGGGGCTACGAGCAGTACTTC
.	TRBV16	once	12	TRBJ2-7	CASTNDGTRQYF	TGTGCCAGCACCAATGACGGGACAAGGCAGTACTTC
TRBD2	TRBV5-1	.	15	TRBJ2-5	CASSRAGGAGETQYF	TGCGCCAGCAGCCGTGCGGGGGGCGCCGGGGAGACCCAGTACTTC
.	TRBV7-3	.	13	TRBJ1-5	CASSSGSNQPQHF	TGTGCCAGCAGCTCAGGTAGCAATCAGCCCCAGCATTTT
.	TRBV10-3	.	16	TRBJ2-3	CAISESSPLGTDTQYF	TGTGCCATCAGTGAGTCTAGCCCCTTGGGCACAGATACGCAGTATTTT
.	TRBV2	.	14	TRBJ2-6	CASSERSGANVLTF	TGTGCCAGCAGTGAGCGGTCTGGGGCCAACGTCCTGACTTTC
TRBD1	TRBV6-5	.	15	TRBJ2-3	CASSAAGQVGDTQYF	TGTGCCAGCTCTGCCGCGGGACAGGTGGGGGATACGCAGTATTTT
TRBD1	TRBV11-3	.	14	TRBJ2-5	CASSSRDSQETQYF	TGTGCCAGCAGCAGCCGGGACAGTCAAGAGACCCAGTACTTC
TRBD2	TRBV19	.	17	TRBJ2-3	CASSMVPGTRSATAQYF	TGTGCCAGTAGTATGGTACCCGGGACTAGGTCCGCAACTGCGCAGTATTTT
.	TRBV5-4	.	14	TRBJ2-3	CASSLEATTDTQYF	TGTGCCAGCAGCTTGGAAGCTACCACAGATACGCAGTATTTT
TRBD1	TRBV12-3/TRBV12-4	.	13	TRBJ1-4	CASSFVRGEKLFF	TGTGCCAGCAGTTTTGTCAGGGGGGAAAAACTGTTTTTT
TRBD1	TRBV29-1	.	15	TRBJ2-2	CSVPTTGGNTGELFF	TGCAGCGTTCCTACGACAGGGGGGAACACCGGGGAGCTGTTTTTT
.	TRBV4-1	.	15	TRBJ2-2	CASSWMGSRTGELFF	TGCGCCAGCAGTTGGATGGGGAGTCGGACCGGGGAGCTGTTTTTT
.	TRBV28	.	17	TRBJ1-5	CASSLYPQGFINQPQHF	TGTGCCAGCAGTTTATACCCTCAGGGCTTTATCAATCAGCCCCAGCATTTT
.	TRBV19	.	14	TRBJ2-5	CASSPRTAEETQYF	TGTGCCAGTAGTCCCCGGACAGCCGAAGAGACCCAGTACTTC
TRBD2	TRBV28	.	18	TRBJ2-1	CASSALRAGGFSYNEQFF	TGTGCCAGCAGTGCGCTCCGAGCGGGAGGATTCTCCTACAATGAGCAGTTCTTC
TRBD2	TRBV28	.	13	TRBJ2-3	CATLAGPTDTQYF	TGTGCCACACTAGCGGGGCCCACAGATACGCAGTATTTT
.	TRBV5-1	.	15	TRBJ1-6	CASSFGQHDNSPLHF	TGCGCCAGCAGCTTCGGACAGCATGATAATTCACCCCTCCACTTT
.	TRBV5-1	.	15	TRBJ2-7	CASSSVSGVPYEQYF	TGCGCCAGCAGCTCTGTTTCAGGGGTACCGTACGAGCAGTACTTC
.	TRBV1	many	18	TRBJ2-1	CTSSQDPGGESSYNEQFF	TGCACCAGCAGCCAAGACCCCGGGGGGGAAAGCTCCTACAATGAGCAGTTCTTC